This T cell receptor (beta chain) was sequenced during a study of blood T cell repertoires in COVID-19 (dated by TCRdb to 2020 to 2021). Background on the whole study: Samples from collaborators originated in the United States, Italy and Spain and spanned both the acute and convalescent phases of COVID-19. Samples were obtained from the ongoing ImmuneRACE study (first 160 participants) and from roughly 1,300 subjects provided by 6 global collaborators. The material from the prospective study consisted of cDNA or gDNA derived from T cells, B-cell-depleted T cells, or PBMCs. Where available, HLA class I and class II types were taken from metadata supplied by the sample provider and were not determined by assay-based typing. A freely available public database, intended as a resource for researchers studying the immune response to SARS-CoV-2, is where the repertoires were released. The sample metadata nearly always contained a de-identified subject ID, COVID-19 status, age in years and sex. The dataset comprised deeply sampled blood TCRbeta repertoires from subjects exposed to, actively infected with, or recovered from COVID-19. Study-wide findings and limitations: Clinical and demographic metadata were provided uncurated, with the amount varying by source and participant.

Details on this clone: This receptor's antigen is unknown. No base qualities exist here, and no much larger clone lies one base off it.

Germline trimming: 3 bases from V, 7 bases from J; junction bases outside gene matches: 2. Including cysteine and phenylalanine, the CDR3 has 13 amino acids. Only CDR3 DNA remains: 39 bases, in frame from the first base. According to the germline V gene (reference sequence), CDR1 reads MNHEY and CDR2 reads SMNVEV. TCRbeta CDR3 regions were amplified from genomic DNA by means of the immunoSEQ Assay, a bias-controlled multiplex PCR. Per the authors' processing: Nucleated cell counts per sample were estimated from amplification of reference gene primers within the assay. To quantify the absolute abundance of each unique TCRbeta CDR3 rearrangement, sequence reads were collapsed and filtered. For each sample, productive Simpson clonality was calculated by taking the square root of Simpson's diversity index across productive rearrangements. This immuneACCESS table, as held by TCRdb, lists in-frame sequences with V and J called but not all clones. Of the missing ones, under half trace to an unresolved V gene in checked studies; the others have no known cause. V and J calls and clone size are copied from that table; D and trimming were computed from the DNA. Present in this sample are about 76,000 clones, approximately 86% of which were seen just once. The biggest ten clones account for roughly a sixth of the sample.

Whole blood was collected in K2EDTA tubes by collaborating institutions according to the institutions' own protocols. For TCRbeta analysis, collaborators shipped samples as frozen whole blood, isolated PBMCs, or DNA extracted from either of those sample types. This chain joins TRBV27 to TRBJ2-1; the junction holds 8 bases that match TRBD2. Source material: peripheral blood. This sequence originates from a human donor in a cohort sampled during active COVID-19. The CDR3 has the sequence CASSFSGGNEQFF. Read as DNA, the sequence is TGTGCCAGCAGTTTCTCGGGGGGGAATGAGCAGTTCTTC.